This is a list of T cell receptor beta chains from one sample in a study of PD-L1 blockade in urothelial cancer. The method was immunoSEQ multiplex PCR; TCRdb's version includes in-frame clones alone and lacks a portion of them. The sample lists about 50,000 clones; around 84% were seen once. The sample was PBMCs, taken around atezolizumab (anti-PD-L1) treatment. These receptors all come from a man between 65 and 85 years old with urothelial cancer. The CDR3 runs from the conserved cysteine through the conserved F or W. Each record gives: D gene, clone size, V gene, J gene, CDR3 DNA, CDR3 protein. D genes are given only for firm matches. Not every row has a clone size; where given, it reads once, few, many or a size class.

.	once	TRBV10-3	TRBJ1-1	TGTGCCATCAGCGGACTGCAGAACACTGAAGCTTTCTTT	CAISGLQNTEAFF
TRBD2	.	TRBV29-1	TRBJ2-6	TGCAGCGTTGGGGTCTTAGCGGGAGTGGGGGCCAACGTCCTGACTTTC	CSVGVLAGVGANVLTF
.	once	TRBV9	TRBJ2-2	TGTGCCAGCAGCCCGTTGTCCACCGGGGAGCTGTTTTTT	CASSPLSTGELFF
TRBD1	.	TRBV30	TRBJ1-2	TGTGCCTGGGGACAGGACTATGGCTACACCTTC	CAWGQDYGYTF
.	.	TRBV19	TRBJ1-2	TGTGCCAGTAGTATAGATCTGGGCAGACACTATGGCTACACCTTC	CASSIDLGRHYGYTF
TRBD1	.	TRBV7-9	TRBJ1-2	TGTGCCAGCAGCTTAGCGGCAGGGGGATCCTATGGCTACACCTTC	CASSLAAGGSYGYTF
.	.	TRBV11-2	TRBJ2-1	TGTGCCAGCAGCTTAGATCGAGGCATGAATGAGCAGTTCTTC	CASSLDRGMNEQFF
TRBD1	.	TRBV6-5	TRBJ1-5	TGTGCCAGCAGGAAGACAGGGGAAGGTCAGCCCCAGCATTTT	CASRKTGEGQPQHF
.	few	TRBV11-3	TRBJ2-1	TGTGCCAGCAGCTTAGTATCTTTTGGAGTAGGGGAAGAAAACAATGAGCAGTTCTTC	CASSLVSFGVGEENNEQFF
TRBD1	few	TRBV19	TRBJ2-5	TGTGCCAGCCTAAATCCGGGACAGGGTGGAAAGGAGACCCAGTACTTC	CASLNPGQGGKETQYF
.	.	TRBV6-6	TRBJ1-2	TGTGCCAGCAGTTACCTGTCGGGGGATTTGGGCTACACCTTC	CASSYLSGDLGYTF
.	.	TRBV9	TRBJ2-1	TGTGCCAGCAGCGTAACAGATGAGCAGTTCTTC	CASSVTDEQFF
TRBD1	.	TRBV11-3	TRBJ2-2	TGTGCCAGCAGCTTAGGGACAGGGAAGACCGGGGAGCTGTTTTTT	CASSLGTGKTGELFF
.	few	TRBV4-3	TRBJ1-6	TGCGCCAGCAGCCAAGGCGGCGGGGGTAGGATACCCCTCCACTTT	CASSQGGGGRIPLHF
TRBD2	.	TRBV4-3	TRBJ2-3	TGCGCCAGCAGCTTTAGCTTAGCGGGAGGACGAGGCGTAGATACGCAGTATTTT	CASSFSLAGGRGVDTQYF
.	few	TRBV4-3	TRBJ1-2	TGCGCCAGCAGCCAAGATCAGGGTAACTATGGCTACACCTTC	CASSQDQGNYGYTF
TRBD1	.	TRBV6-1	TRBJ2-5	TGTGCCAGCACCGGACAGGGCGGAGAGACCCAGTACTTC	CASTGQGGETQYF
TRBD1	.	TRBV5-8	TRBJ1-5	TGTGCCAGCAGCCCTGACAGGGGACGTCAGCCCCAGCATTTT	CASSPDRGRQPQHF
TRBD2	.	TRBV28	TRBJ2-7	TGTGCCAGCAGCCGACCCGGACTAGCGGAGTACGAGCAGTACTTC	CASSRPGLAEYEQYF
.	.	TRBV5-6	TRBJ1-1	TGTGCCAGCAGCTTGGTAGGGGCGTTGAACACTGAAGCTTTCTTT	CASSLVGALNTEAFF
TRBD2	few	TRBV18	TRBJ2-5	TGTGCCAGCTCTCAGCGGGGGAGCCAAGAGACCCAGTACTTC	CASSQRGSQETQYF
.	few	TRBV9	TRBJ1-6	TGTGCCAGCAGCGTAGAGGGGTCGGGCGGATCACCCCTCCACTTT	CASSVEGSGGSPLHF
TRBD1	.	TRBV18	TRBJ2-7	TGTGCCAGCTCACCCATGGGACAGGGGTTGGACGAGCAGTACTTC	CASSPMGQGLDEQYF
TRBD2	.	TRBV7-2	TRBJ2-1	TGTGCCAGCAGCCCGGACAGCGGGAGGGCCTTGTTCTTC	CASSPDSGRALFF
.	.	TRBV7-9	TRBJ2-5	TGTGCCAGCAGCTCACGCGGGACTGTCCAAGAGACCCAGTACTTC	CASSSRGTVQETQYF
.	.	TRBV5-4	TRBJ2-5	TGTGCCAGCAGCTTGATCGGTGGTTCGCAGACCCAGTACTTC	CASSLIGGSQTQYF
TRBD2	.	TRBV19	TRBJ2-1	TGTGCCAGTAGTATAGAGGCTAGCGGGAGGGATGAGCAGTTCTTC	CASSIEASGRDEQFF
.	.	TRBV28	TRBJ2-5	TGTGCCAGCAGTACGGAAGAGACCCAGTACTTC	CASSTEETQYF
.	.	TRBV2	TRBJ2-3	TGTGCCAGCAGTCGGGAGAGTGGCACAGATACGCAGTATTTT	CASSRESGTDTQYF
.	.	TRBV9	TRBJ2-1	TGTGCCAGCAGCGTAGAGCTAGGGGGGCAGTTCTTC	CASSVELGGQFF
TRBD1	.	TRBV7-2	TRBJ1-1	TGTGCCAGCAGCACGACAGGGCCGAACACTGAAGCTTTCTTT	CASSTTGPNTEAFF
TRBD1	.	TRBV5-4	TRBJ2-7	TGTGCCAGCAGCTTGGACAGGGGGCTGGACGAGCAGTACTTC	CASSLDRGLDEQYF
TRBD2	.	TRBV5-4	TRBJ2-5	TGTGCCAGCAGTTTTCCAACGACCGGGGGGGCCATGGAGACCCAGTACTTC	CASSFPTTGGAMETQYF
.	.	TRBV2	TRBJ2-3	TGTGCCAGCAGCGCTGCAACTCTAACGGGAGATACGCAGTATTTT	CASSAATLTGDTQYF
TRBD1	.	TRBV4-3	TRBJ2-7	TGCGCCAGCAGCCTTCTCGGGACAGGAGCCTACGAGCAGTACTTC	CASSLLGTGAYEQYF
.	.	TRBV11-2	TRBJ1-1	TGTGCCAGCAGCTTAGGCTCCCCAGTTGGAGCTTTCTTT	CASSLGSPVGAFF
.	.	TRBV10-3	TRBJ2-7	TGTGCCATAGGGGGGGAAGGGTCCTACGAGCAGTACTTC	CAIGGEGSYEQYF
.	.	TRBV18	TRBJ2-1	TGTGCCAGCTCCCCCACCCGACAGAACAATGAGCAGTTCTTC	CASSPTRQNNEQFF
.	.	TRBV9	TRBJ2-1	TGTGCCAGCAGCGTGGAGACAGCTTACAATGAGCAGTTCTTC	CASSVETAYNEQFF
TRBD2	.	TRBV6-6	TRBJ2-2	TGTGCCAGCAGCCCGGGACTAGCGGGAGTAGGCGGGGAGCTGTTTTTT	CASSPGLAGVGGELFF
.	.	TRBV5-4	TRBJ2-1	TGTGCCAGCCTCAATAACACGAGACTCAATGAGCAGTTCTTC	CASLNNTRLNEQFF
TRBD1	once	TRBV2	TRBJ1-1	TGTGCCAGCATTAGACAGGGGGCTACGAACACTGAAGCTTTCTTT	CASIRQGATNTEAFF
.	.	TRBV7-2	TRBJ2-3	TGTGCCAGCAGCCTACCCCTGATGCAGTATTTT	CASSLPLMQYF
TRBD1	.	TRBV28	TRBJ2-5	TGTGCCAGCAGCGGACTCCAGACAGGGGAAGAGACCCAGTACTTC	CASSGLQTGEETQYF
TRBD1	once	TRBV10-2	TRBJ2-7	TGCGCCAGCAGTGAGTGGGGACAGGGGTCCTACGAGCAGTACTTC	CASSEWGQGSYEQYF
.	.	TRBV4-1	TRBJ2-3	TGCGCCAGCAGCCACCCAGGGCGCTACACAGATACGCAGTATTTT	CASSHPGRYTDTQYF
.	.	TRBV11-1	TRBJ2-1	TGTGCCAGCAGCCGAGGACTATACAATGAGCAGTTCTTC	CASSRGLYNEQFF
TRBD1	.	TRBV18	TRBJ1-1	TGTGCCAGCTCGGTAGACAGGGGACTAATGAACACTGAAGCTTTCTTT	CASSVDRGLMNTEAFF
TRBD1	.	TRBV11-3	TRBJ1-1	TGTGCCAGCAGCTTAGCCGGGCCACCGGGACAGCGAAACACTGAAGCTTTCTTT	CASSLAGPPGQRNTEAFF
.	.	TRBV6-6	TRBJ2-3	TGTGCCAGCAAAGGAGGCTCAACTAGCACAGATACGCAGTATTTT	CASKGGSTSTDTQYF
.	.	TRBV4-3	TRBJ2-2	TGCGCCAGCAGCCAAGCTGTAGGGGTGACCGGGGAGCTGTTTTTT	CASSQAVGVTGELFF
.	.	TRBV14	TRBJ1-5	TGTGCCAGCAGCCAAGTTTTCGGTCAGCCCCAGCATTTT	CASSQVFGQPQHF
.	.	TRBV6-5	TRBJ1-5	TGTGCCAGCAGCCGGCGGGGGGGAAATCAGCCCCAGCATTTT	CASSRRGGNQPQHF
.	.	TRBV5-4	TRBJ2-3	TGTGCCAGCAGCCGATTGGGGGGAAGGGTCGGAGATACGCAGTATTTT	CASSRLGGRVGDTQYF